This T cell receptor (beta chain) was profiled in a study of cytomegalovirus exposure and HLA in healthy donors. Study-level points and caveats: In a later analysis, DRB1 alleles had the most associated TCRs; HLA-C alleles the fewest.

A word on this clone: Its target is unknown.

Use of 60 Vbeta and 13 Jbeta primers characterized the PCR. Data came from immunoSEQ multiplex PCR; TCRdb stores just in-frame clones and leaves some out. Of 130,000 to 150,000 clones in the sample, around 73% were seen once. Germline loops: CDR1 SNHLY, CDR2 FYNNEI. Trimming cost V 7 bases and J 5 bases, with 14 bases left between them. The CDR3 covers 13 residues. Material for sequencing was PBMCs. This sequence originates from a woman between 40 and 55 years old in good health and CMV-seronegative. V is TRBV2 and J is TRBJ2-5; TRBD2 might be the D (5 bases). The CDR3 nucleotides are TGTGCCAGCACAGACGGCCCGGGGGAGACCCAGTACTTC. It yields the protein CASTDGPGETQYF.